This entry describes one T cell receptor beta chain. The antigen is not known. This CDR3 comprises 15 residues. The V and J ends lost 0 bases and 0 bases respectively, with 7 bases between them. Germline V gives CDR1 SGHNT, CDR2 YYREEE (reference sequence). The data were taken from a study of cytomegalovirus exposure and HLA in healthy donors. Study outcomes and limitations: In vitro checks showed that a few CMV-associated chains really do target CMV antigens. Cytomegalovirus-associated status was assigned to 164 TCR beta chains. High sensitivity and specificity were reportedly achieved when the classifier diagnosed cytomegalovirus status.

Using immunoSEQ multiplex PCR, the repertoire was profiled, and TCRdb retains in-frame clones only, with some absent. The profile shows 150,000 to 200,000 clones, 86% of them singletons. V is TRBV5-4 and J is TRBJ1-5; D uncertain. Sequencing used PBMCs. The clonotype originates from a young woman in good health and CMV-seronegative. CDR3 sequence reads: CASSLAGHSNQPQHF. The CDR3 DNA reads as TGTGCCAGCAGCTTGGCCGGTCATAGCAATCAGCCCCAGCATTTT.